Each of the 20 T cell receptor beta chains below was sequenced from the same sample in a study of response to subunit inactivated influenza vaccine. In TCRdb, the RT-PCR reads were re-called with MiXCR into one record per CDR3 protein. Altogether roughly 700,000 distinct CDR3 sequences are present, roughly 13% being singletons, with the ten largest covering roughly 6.4%. The specimen comprised PBMCs from blood, sampled less than 15 days before vaccination. All receptors derive from a man aged 50 to 60 who received an inactivated influenza vaccine.

The genes are TRBV6-1 and TRBJ1-5; tentatively, D is TRBD1 (5 bases). The V and J ends lost 6 bases and 4 bases respectively, with 13 bases between them. Germline V gene data show CDR1 as MNHNS and CDR2 as SASEGT. This CDR3 has 14 residues. CDR3 DNA sequence: TGTGCCAGCAGGGCATTCCAGGGTAATCAGCCCCAGCATTTT. It encodes CASRAFQGNQPQHF.

The rearrangement uses TRBV10-3 and TRBJ2-7; 11 positions match TRBD2. There are 15 residues in the CDR3. The trim removed 5 bases at V and 6 bases at J, leaving 9 bases unmatched. The germline gives CDR1 ENHRY, CDR2 SYGVKD. CDR3 DNA: TGTGCCATCAGTCCAGCTAGCGGGAGGACCCGCGAGCAGTACTTC. Protein: CAISPASGRTREQYF.

This clonotype was detected many times. This chain joins TRBV4-3 and TRBJ2-3; 11 positions agree with TRBD2. This CDR3 region has 20 residues. Germline CDR1 and CDR2: LGHNA and YSLEER. Trimming cost V 0 bases and J 2 bases; bases outside gene matches: 13. The CDR3, as DNA: TGCGCCAGCAGCCAAGACCTTGGACTAGCGGGCCGAACATCCACAGATACGCAGTATTTT. Its protein is CASSQDLGLAGRTSTDTQYF.

This clonotype was detected ten times or more. This chain uses TRBV20-1 with TRBJ1-2; D not certain. Trimming pared 6 bases from V and 8 bases from J, leaving 7 bases between. There are 9 residues in the CDR3. Germline-derived CDR1 and CDR2 are DFQATT and SNEGSKA (reference sequence). CDR3 loop: CSATGGYTF. CDR3 bases: TGCAGTGCCACGGGAGGCTACACCTTC.

This clonotype was recorded a few times. J is TRBJ2-7 and V is TRBV7-2; the match to TRBD2 covers 11 bases. Trimming cost V 5 bases and J 0 bases; bases outside gene matches: 3. Germline CDR1 SGHTA, CDR2 FQGNSA. The CDR3 sequence is 15 residues long. Here the CDR3 reads CASSALAGASYEQYF. The CDR3 DNA reads TGTGCCAGCAGCGCACTAGCGGGAGCCTCCTACGAGCAGTACTTC.

This clonotype has a count of ten or more. A junction boundary mismatches the germline segment, possibly from a read error. The V call is TRBV7-9, the J call TRBJ1-1, with D possibly TRBD1 on 5 matching bases. The length of the CDR3 is 17 residues. Looked up from germline, CDR1 is SEHNR and CDR2 is FQNEAQ (reference sequence). The CDR3 DNA is TGTGCCAGCAGCTCGGGGCTCAGGGATCAGACGAACGCTGAAGCTTTCTTT. This translates into CASSSGLRDQTNAEAFF. Based on the CDR3 plus reference TRBV7-9 and TRBJ1-1, the full variable domain is DTGVSQNPRHKITKRGQNVTFRCDPISEHNRLYWYRQTLGQGPEFLTYFQNEAQLEKSRLLSDRFSAERPKGSFSTLEIQRTEQGDSAMYLCASSSGLRDQTNAEAFFGQGTRLTVV.

The rearrangement joins TRBV20-1 to TRBJ2-7, with a weak D call TRBD2 (6 bases). This CDR3 spans 12 amino acids. Between the trimmed V and J ends, which lost 4 bases and 3 bases, there was a span of 10 bases. Germline loops: CDR1 DFQATT, CDR2 SNEGSKA (reference sequence). The CDR3 is CSAKEGFYEQYF. CDR3 sequence (DNA): TGCAGTGCTAAGGAGGGTTTCTACGAGCAGTACTTC.

In its sample, this clonotype was seen a few times. The chain employs TRBV20-1 and TRBJ2-5; TRBD2 matches at 11 bases. This CDR3 spans 15 amino acids. The junction had 4 bases not matched to a gene; V was cut back by 3 bases and J by 1 base. Germline loops: CDR1 DFQATT, CDR2 SNEGSKA (reference sequence). CDR3 bases: TGCAGTGCTAGCTCGACTAGCGGGGCCCAAGAGACCCAGTACTTC. It encodes CSASSTSGAQETQYF.

In the case of this clonotype: With a much larger clone just one base away, this may be a read error. The V and J genes are TRBV20-1 and TRBJ2-5; tentative D call: TRBD2 (5 bases). Germline CDR1 is DFQATT and CDR2 is SNEGSKA (reference sequence). CDR3 length: 14 amino acids. V dropped 6 bases and J dropped 1 base, with 15 bases sitting between them. The CDR3 bases are TGCAGTGCCGATCGATTGGAGGCCCAAGAGACCCAGTACTTC. Translation: CSADRLEAQETQYF.

This clonotype was seen repeatedly, ten times or more. The CDR3: CVTGGRETQYF. The CDR3 DNA reads TGCGTGACCGGGGGCAGAGAGACCCAGTACTTC. The chain couples TRBV20-1 to TRBJ2-5; tentatively, D is TRBD1 or TRBD2 (6 bases each). This CDR3 region has 11 residues. Germline CDR1 DFQATT, CDR2 SNEGSKA (reference sequence).

This clonotype has more than one count but fewer than ten. This chain joins TRBV29-1 and TRBJ1-2; D might be TRBD1 (5 bases). The V end lost 4 bases, the J end lost 4 bases, and 13 bases lay between the germline ends. This CDR3 comprises 13 residues. Germline V gene sequence: CDR1 SQVTM, CDR2 ANQGSEA. This chain's CDR3 is CSVGKGHSYGYTF. As DNA, the CDR3 is TGCAGCGTTGGTAAGGGGCATTCCTATGGCTACACCTTC.

The chain couples TRBV5-1 to TRBJ1-2, with 9 bases identical to TRBD1. The J segment lost 7 bases and the V segment lost 2 bases, leaving 6 bases of the junction unmatched. Germline V CDR1 and CDR2: SGHRS, YFSETQ. This CDR3 spans 14 amino acids. The CDR3 sequence is CASSLRQGGGGYTF. CDR3 nucleotides: TGCGCCAGCAGCTTACGACAGGGGGGCGGTGGCTACACCTTC.

This clonotype showed up just a few times. CDR3 nucleotide sequence: TGCGCCAGCAGCCCTCGGACTAGTTGGGATGAGCAGTTCTTC. Encoded protein: CASSPRTSWDEQFF. The V and J genes are TRBV4-1 and TRBJ2-1; 7 bases line up with TRBD2. The CDR3 totals 14 residues. J gave up 8 bases and V 4 bases, and 8 bases lay outside the gene matches. CDR1 MGHRA and CDR2 YSYEKL come from the germline V gene.

The chain is built from TRBV10-3 and TRBJ2-7; D is ambiguous. CDR1 ENHRY and CDR2 SYGVKD come from the germline V gene. V dropped 4 bases and J dropped 0 bases, with 7 bases sitting between them. The CDR3 contains 13 residues. CDR3 sequence reads: CAISAISSYEQYF. The CDR3 nucleotides read TGTGCCATCAGTGCTATCAGCTCCTACGAGCAGTACTTC.

As DNA, the CDR3 is TGCGCCAGCAGTGACCGAGGGACGGCGAACACTGAAGCTTTCTTT. This encodes CASSDRGTANTEAFF. The chain employs TRBV10-1 and TRBJ1-1; D may be TRBD1 (5 bases). The CDR3 has 15 amino acids. The germline V gene has CDR1 WNHNN and CDR2 SYGVQD (reference sequence). V gave up 3 bases and J gave up 1 base, with 12 bases separating them.

The V gene is TRBV14, the J gene TRBJ2-1; D might be TRBD2 (6 bases). Trimming stripped 4 bases from V and 0 bases from J, with 13 bases between. The CDR3 covers 16 residues. The germline CDR1 and CDR2 sequences are SGHDN and FVKESK. The DNA for the CDR3 is TGTGCCAGCAGCCGGGACTGGTTGAGCTCCTACAATGAGCAGTTCTTC. Protein: CASSRDWLSSYNEQFF.

This chain uses TRBV5-1 with TRBJ2-1; no clear D. CDR1 and CDR2 (germline): SGHRS, YFSETQ. This CDR3 is 8 amino acids long. Trimming stripped 10 bases from V and 5 bases from J, with 1 base between. CDR3 coding DNA: TGCGCCCACAATGAGCAGTTCTTC. It specifies CAHNEQFF.

V is TRBV20-1 and J is TRBJ2-7; 8 bases fit TRBD2. The CDR3 contains 14 residues. Germline V gene sequence: CDR1 DFQATT, CDR2 SNEGSKA (reference sequence). V shed 3 bases, J shed 4 bases, and the junction held 8 bases outside the gene matches. CDR3 sequence reads: CSASGGAGPYEQYF. As DNA, the CDR3 is TGCAGTGCTAGCGGGGGGGCCGGTCCTTACGAGCAGTACTTC.

This clonotype has just a few counts. This chain connects TRBV4-2 to TRBJ2-4; D perhaps matches TRBD1 (5 bases). The CDR3 is 14 amino acids. Per the germline V gene, CDR1 is LGHNA and CDR2 is YNFKEQ. V shed 0 bases and J shed 4 bases, with 7 bases lying between them. CDR3 sequence reads: CASSQDTGKNIQYF. DNA of the CDR3: TGTGCCAGCAGCCAAGATACAGGTAAAAACATTCAGTACTTC.

This clonotype was recorded a few times. The rearrangement joins TRBV3-1 to TRBJ2-5; D perhaps matches TRBD2 (5 bases). The germline CDR1 and CDR2 sequences are LGHDT and YNNKEL (reference sequence). Trimming removed 2 bases at V and 0 bases at J, with 19 bases between. This CDR3 has 18 residues. Here the CDR3 reads CASSQLSRTSSYQETQYF. CDR3 DNA sequence: TGTGCCAGCAGCCAATTAAGTCGGACTTCCTCGTACCAAGAGACCCAGTACTTC.